Presented here are 27 T cell receptor beta chains from one specimen sequenced in a study of pediatric ulcerative colitis. Assay used: immunoSEQ multiplex PCR; TCRdb lists only in-frame clones, some missing. The data hold about 64,000 clones, with 77% observed a single time. The specimen sequenced was blood. These receptors were collected from a boy aged 5-17 years with moderate ulcerative colitis.

The rearrangement uses TRBV5-6 and TRBJ2-2; the D gene is possibly TRBD2 (5 bases). CDR3 size: 16 residues. The germline V gene has CDR1 SGHDT and CDR2 YYEEEE. The germline V and J ends were trimmed by 4 bases and 1 base, with 14 bases remaining between them. The CDR3 here is CASSTLGSQNTGELFF. The CDR3 coding sequence is TGTGCCAGCAGCACGCTAGGGAGCCAGAACACCGGGGAGCTGTTTTTT.

This clone was observed once. The rearrangement uses TRBV5-4 and TRBJ1-2, with TRBD1 identical over 7 bases. Germline CDR1 reads SGHNT; CDR2 reads YYREEE (reference sequence). J gave up 3 bases and V 0 bases, and 2 bases lay outside the gene matches. CDR3 size: 14 residues. DNA for the CDR3: TGTGCCAGCAGCTTGGTCGGGACAGACTATGGCTACACCTTC. Translating gives CASSLVGTDYGYTF.

V gene TRBV6-5 combines with J gene TRBJ1-1; tentatively, D is TRBD1 (5 bases). V lost 5 bases and J lost 5, with 15 bases in between. The CDR3 extends over 14 amino acids. Germline CDR1 MNHEY, CDR2 SVGAGI. The CDR3 DNA sequence: TGTGCCAGCAGTCGCAGTGCGAGGGGAACTGAAGCTTTCTTT. Its protein is CASSRSARGTEAFF.

The chain couples TRBV25-1 to TRBJ2-3; no definite D call. With 3 bases removed from V and 0 bases from J, the gap between germline ends came to 10 bases. CDR3 length equals 15 residues. CDR1 is MGHDK and CDR2 is SYGVNS in the germline V gene. The CDR3 sequence is CASSDSYSSTDTQYF. Written as DNA, the CDR3 is TGTGCCAGCAGTGATTCGTATTCTAGCACAGATACGCAGTATTTT.

The chain links TRBV6-1 to TRBJ1-2, with TRBD1 identical over 9 bases. With V trimmed by 4 bases and J by 6 bases, 9 bases remained unmatched. Germline loops: CDR1 MNHNS, CDR2 SASEGT. The CDR3 runs to 15 residues. This chain's CDR3 is CASSGQGGGLDGYTF. In DNA form, the CDR3 reads TGTGCCAGCAGTGGACAGGGGGGTGGCCTAGATGGCTACACCTTC.

In its sample, this clone was seen a few times. The chain links TRBV19 to TRBJ1-1, with 9 bases matching TRBD1. V was pared by 5 bases and J by 4 bases, with 2 bases of the junction left unmatched. The germline V gene has CDR1 LNHDA and CDR2 SQIVND (reference sequence). This CDR3 comprises 13 residues. The CDR3 nucleotides are TGTGCCAGTAGTGGGACAGGGCTCACTGAAGCTTTCTTT. It encodes CASSGTGLTEAFF.

The rearrangement uses TRBV19 and TRBJ2-7; D not resolved. The CDR3 runs to 14 residues. The V end was cut by 4 bases, the J end by 0 bases, with 10 bases between. CDR1 and CDR2 (germline): LNHDA, SQIVND (reference sequence). The CDR3 sequence is CASSTGPTSYEQYF. The CDR3 DNA follows: TGTGCCAGTAGTACAGGACCCACCTCCTACGAGCAGTACTTC. The full variable domain, with the rest looked up from reference TRBV19 and TRBJ2-7, is DGGITQSPKYLFRKEGQNVTLSCEQNLNHDAMYWYRQDPGQGLRLIYYSQIVNDFQKGDIAEGYSVSREKKESFPLTVTSAQKNPTAFYLCASSTGPTSYEQYFGPGTRLTVT.

The sample holds a few counts of this clone. The J gene is TRBJ1-1, the V gene TRBV7-3; no definite D call. V dropped 2 bases and J dropped 1 base, with 8 bases sitting between them. Germline-derived CDR1 and CDR2 are SGHTA and FQGTGA. This CDR3 is built from 14 residues. The DNA for the CDR3 is TGTGCCAGCAGCTTATTGGCAGGGAACACTGAAGCTTTCTTT. Translating it yields CASSLLAGNTEAFF.

This clone came up once. The V gene is TRBV4-1, the J gene TRBJ2-2; D is unresolved. CDR1 is MGHRA and CDR2 is YSYEKL in the germline V gene. The V end was cut by 1 base, the J end by 2 bases, with 14 bases between. This CDR3 has 17 amino acids. DNA for the CDR3: TGCGCCAGCAGCCAAGGGTTGTTCCTAGAAAACACCGGGGAGCTGTTTTTT. Protein product: CASSQGLFLENTGELFF.

The rearrangement links TRBV30 to TRBJ2-7; D gene ambiguous. CDR1 is GTSNPN, CDR2 SVGIG, per germline (reference sequence). This CDR3 contains 15 residues. V was shortened by 5 bases and J by 2 bases, with 19 bases between the two germline ends. CDR3 region: CAWVPGPPAAYEQYF. CDR3 in DNA: TGTGCCTGGGTGCCGGGTCCCCCCGCGGCCTACGAGCAGTACTTC. Based on the CDR3 plus reference TRBV30 and TRBJ2-7, the full variable domain is SQTIHQWPATLVQPVGSPLSLECTVEGTSNPNLYWYRQAAGRGLQLLFYSVGIGQISSEVPQNLSASRPQDRQFILSSKKLLLSDSGFYLCAWVPGPPAAYEQYFGPGTRLTVT.

This rearrangement joins TRBV6-6 to TRBJ2-2, with TRBD2 matching 10 bases. The CDR3 runs 13 residues. The trim removed 5 bases at V and 7 bases at J, leaving 1 base unmatched. CDR1 MNHNY and CDR2 SVGAGI come from the germline V gene (reference sequence). The CDR3 sequence: CASSRLAGGELFF. CDR3 nucleotide sequence: TGTGCCAGCAGTCGACTAGCGGGCGGGGAGCTGTTTTTT.

This chain connects TRBV7-9 to TRBJ1-1; a possible D gene is TRBD1 (5 bases). Germline-derived CDR1 and CDR2 are SEHNR and FQNEAQ (reference sequence). CDR3 length equals 14 residues. Deletions cut 8 bases from V and 4 bases from J, with 17 bases between. CDR3 in amino acids: CASAPMGGITEAFF. CDR3 sequence (DNA): TGTGCCAGCGCCCCTATGGGGGGGATCACTGAAGCTTTCTTT.

This clone was detected only a few times. The chain recombines TRBV7-9 with TRBJ1-4, with D uncertain. This CDR3 contains 15 residues. Germline loops: CDR1 SEHNR, CDR2 FQNEAQ (reference sequence). V lost 3 bases, J lost 4 bases, and 12 bases lay in between. CDR3 in DNA: TGTGCCAGCAGCTTTTCCGGAAGGAGTAATGAAAAACTGTTTTTT. This translates into CASSFSGRSNEKLFF.

The CDR3 protein is CASSLVGGTSYNEQFF. In DNA, the CDR3 is TGTGCCAGCAGCTTGGTGGGAGGTACATCCTACAATGAGCAGTTCTTC. The chain recombines TRBV11-3 with TRBJ2-1; perhaps TRBD2 as D (6 bases). Trimming removed 3 bases at V and 1 base at J, with 13 bases between. CDR3 length equals 16 residues. Per germline, CDR1 SGHNT and CDR2 YENEEA.

In this sample, this clone turned up once. The genes are TRBV6-1 and TRBJ2-3; D gene ambiguous. The germline CDR1 and CDR2 sequences are MNHNS and SASEGT. V lost 7 bases and J lost 1, with 12 bases in between. The CDR3 is 14 amino acids. CDR3 protein: CASTKGSRTDTQYF. DNA of the CDR3: TGTGCCAGCACCAAGGGATCCCGCACAGATACGCAGTATTTT.

V gene TRBV5-4 combines with J gene TRBJ2-3, with 8 nucleotides matching TRBD2. With 0 bases clipped from V and 0 bases from J, the junction kept 0 bases outside the gene matches. Germline CDR1 and CDR2: SGHNT and YYREEE (reference sequence). The CDR3 spans 15 residues. DNA for the CDR3: TGTGCCAGCAGCTTGGTAGCGGGGAGCACAGATACGCAGTATTTT. This gives the protein CASSLVAGSTDTQYF.

The chain links TRBV4-1 to TRBJ1-2, with 7 bases matching TRBD1. After removal of 3 bases from V and 7 bases from J, the junction contained 8 bases not matched to a gene. There are 14 residues in the CDR3. Germline CDR1 is MGHRA and CDR2 is YSYEKL. CDR3: CASSQGEGAAGYTF. The CDR3 DNA reads TGCGCCAGCAGCCAGGGGGAGGGGGCCGCTGGCTACACCTTC.

The sample holds a few counts of this clone. The gene calls are TRBV19 and TRBJ1-6, with 7 bases fitting TRBD1. CDR1 and CDR2 from the germline V gene are LNHDA and SQIVND (reference sequence). V lost 4 bases to trimming and J lost 14 bases; unmatched junction nucleotides: 5. The CDR3 consists of 12 residues. CDR3 in DNA: TGTGCCAGTAGTAAACAGGGGATATCCCTCCACTTT. Its translation: CASSKQGISLHF.

J is TRBJ1-1 and V is TRBV27; D remains unclear. The germline V gene encodes CDR1 MNHEY and CDR2 SMNVEV (reference sequence). Trimming left V 3 bases short and J 0 bases short, with 8 bases between. There are 14 residues in the CDR3. The CDR3 loop reads CASSFRSLNTEAFF. In DNA form, the CDR3 reads TGTGCCAGCAGTTTTCGGTCACTGAACACTGAAGCTTTCTTT.

V and J are TRBV15 and TRBJ1-1; perhaps TRBD1 as D (5 bases). Between the trimmed V and J ends, which lost 8 bases and 1 base, there was a span of 14 bases. Germline V lookup: CDR1 LNHNV, CDR2 YYDKDF (reference sequence). The CDR3 has 14 amino acids. The CDR3 region is CATEGPGRNTEAFF. CDR3 bases: TGTGCCACCGAGGGCCCAGGGCGGAACACTGAAGCTTTCTTT.

This clone has just a few counts. The chain uses TRBV18 and TRBJ2-1, with a possible D match to TRBD1 (7 bases). Trimming left V 6 bases short and J 9 bases short, with 12 bases between. This CDR3 contains 12 residues. Germline CDR1 reads KGHSH; CDR2 reads LQKENI. The CDR3: CASSRQGGEQFF. The CDR3 DNA sequence: TGTGCCAGCTCCCGGCAGGGGGGTGAGCAGTTCTTC.

CDR3 sequence (DNA): TGCGCCAGCAGCTTGGTGAGAGTCACTGAAGCTTTCTTT. Translating it yields CASSLVRVTEAFF. This chain joins TRBV5-1 and TRBJ1-1; no reliable D call. The CDR3 extends over 13 amino acids. Germline V gene sequence: CDR1 SGHRS, CDR2 YFSETQ. With 0 bases removed from V and 4 bases from J, the gap between germline ends came to 7 bases.

The V gene is TRBV6-6, the J gene TRBJ1-1; D might be TRBD1 (5 bases). Between the trimmed V and J ends, which lost 7 bases and 4 bases, there was a span of 16 bases. The V gene's germline CDR1 is MNHNY and CDR2 SVGAGI (reference sequence). This CDR3 is built from 14 residues. For the CDR3, the DNA is TGTGCCAGCACTCTGTCCGAGGGGACCACTGAAGCTTTCTTT. Its protein product is CASTLSEGTTEAFF.

The V call is TRBV6-5, the J call TRBJ2-7; no definite D call. V lost 5 bases and J 1 base, leaving 3 bases between the germline ends. The length of the CDR3 is 11 residues. The germline CDR1 and CDR2 sequences are MNHEY and SVGAGI. This CDR3 is CASSESYEQYF. In DNA form, the CDR3 reads TGTGCCAGCAGTGAATCCTACGAGCAGTACTTC.

CDR3: CASSYLREVTGELFF. The CDR3 bases are TGTGCCAGCAGTTACCTCCGGGAGGTGACCGGGGAGCTGTTTTTT. This chain connects TRBV6-5 to TRBJ2-2, with 7 positions matching TRBD2. The junction had 5 bases not matched to a gene; V was cut back by 2 bases and J by 5 bases. CDR3 size: 15 residues. Germline V gene lookup returns CDR1 MNHEY and CDR2 SVGAGI.

By share, this clone counts as medium-sized. This sample also contains other DNA sequences that code for the same CDR3. This chain connects TRBV9 to TRBJ2-1; 9 bases map to TRBD2. The trim removed 0 bases at V and 9 bases at J, leaving 13 bases unmatched. Germline V gene sequence: CDR1 SGDLS, CDR2 YYNGEE. This CDR3 contains 17 residues. The CDR3 DNA is TGTGCCAGCAGCGTAGAGGGTGGCGGGGGGGCCTCGGTTGAGCAGTTCTTC. It specifies CASSVEGGGGASVEQFF.

V and J are TRBV27 and TRBJ2-3, with 13 bases fitting TRBD2. The junction had 6 bases not matched to a gene; V was cut back by 0 bases and J by 0 bases. Germline CDR1 and CDR2: MNHEY and SMNVEV (reference sequence). The length of the CDR3 is 19 residues. CDR3 sequence (DNA): TGTGCCAGCAGTTTATCTCCTTGGACTAGCGGGGGTAGCACAGATACGCAGTATTTT. This codes for CASSLSPWTSGGSTDTQYF.